The 18 T cell receptor beta chains given below trace back to one sample, sequenced in a study of T cell changes during pregnancy in multiple sclerosis. Only in-frame clones appear in the TCRdb table, and some are missing; sequencing was by immunoSEQ multiplex PCR. In the table there are approximately 130,000 clones, around 97% of which are singletons. Specimen: peripheral blood, collected after pregnancy. The receptors here all came from a female donor with multiple sclerosis, enrolled in a pregnancy study.

The gene calls are TRBV6-1 and TRBJ2-1, with TRBD2 identical over 11 bases. CDR1 is MNHNS, CDR2 SASEGT, per germline. Unmatched junction bases numbered 6, after V lost 6 bases and J lost 5 bases. The CDR3 loop spans 15 amino acids. CDR3 bases: TGTGCCAGCAGACCCGGACTAGCGGGCAACAATGAGCAGTTCTTC. This encodes CASRPGLAGNNEQFF.

The chain joins TRBV5-1 to TRBJ2-2; 12 bases are a match to TRBD2. V gave up 7 bases and J gave up 4 bases; unmatched junction bases: 11. Germline loops: CDR1 SGHRS, CDR2 YFSETQ. The CDR3 is 17 residues long. CDR3 residues: CASYTGTSGSGTGELFF. The CDR3 bases are TGCGCCAGCTACACCGGGACTAGCGGGTCTGGCACCGGGGAGCTGTTTTTT.

The CDR3 sequence: CASSLVTGYEQYF. Written as DNA, the CDR3 is TGCGCCAGCAGCTTGGTTACCGGGTACGAGCAGTACTTC. V is TRBV5-1 and J is TRBJ2-7; no clear D gene. The CDR3 covers 13 residues. Per germline, CDR1 SGHRS and CDR2 YFSETQ. V was shortened by 0 bases and J by 4 bases, with 8 bases between the two germline ends.

This chain uses TRBV5-6 with TRBJ2-5; D gene ambiguous. The germline V gene encodes CDR1 SGHDT and CDR2 YYEEEE. The CDR3 totals 15 residues. V was shortened by 3 bases and J by 2 bases, with 14 bases between the two germline ends. In nucleotides, the CDR3 is TGTGCCAGCAGCTCCGGGTTGGTGGCACAAGAGACCCAGTACTTC. Amino acids: CASSSGLVAQETQYF.

This chain joins TRBV5-1 and TRBJ2-6, with TRBD1 identical over 10 bases. This CDR3 has 17 residues. Trimming at V came to 5 bases and at J to 0 bases, leaving 5 bases not matched to a gene. Germline CDR1 reads SGHRS; CDR2 reads YFSETQ. The CDR3 is CASSSDRGVSGANVLTF. The CDR3 DNA reads TGCGCCAGCAGTTCGGACAGGGGGGTCTCTGGGGCCAACGTCCTGACTTTC.

The CDR3 spells CASSLGSSGDTTGELFF. As DNA, the CDR3 is TGTGCCAGCAGCTTGGGGTCTAGCGGGGACACCACCGGGGAGCTGTTTTTT. The rearrangement joins TRBV5-5 to TRBJ2-2; 9 bases align to TRBD2. The CDR3 totals 17 residues. Germline values: CDR1 SGHKS, CDR2 YYEKEE (reference sequence). Losses at the gene ends were 0 bases for V and 4 bases for J; bases not matched to a gene: 7.

The chain uses TRBV5-1 and TRBJ2-7; 7 bases match TRBD1. The CDR3 is made up of 16 amino acids. Germline V CDR1 and CDR2: SGHRS, YFSETQ. The trim removed 4 bases at V and 0 bases at J, leaving 10 bases unmatched. CDR3 sequence (DNA): TGCGCCAGCAGCCTTCGCCGGGACAGTGGCTCCTACGAGCAGTACTTC. This translates into CASSLRRDSGSYEQYF.

The rearrangement joins TRBV21-1 to TRBJ2-2; the DNA was not used to check the table's D call, TRBD2. TRBV21-1 is a listed pseudogene. This CDR3 region has 13 residues. The CDR3 is CASSKFGRGKLFF. CDR3 nucleotide sequence: TGTGCCAGCAGCAAATTTGGGAGGGGGAAGCTGTTTTTT.

The gene calls are TRBV15 and TRBJ1-2; D possibly corresponds to TRBD1 (5 bases). Germline V gene sequence: CDR1 LNHNV, CDR2 YYDKDF (reference sequence). This CDR3 is built from 16 residues. V dropped 0 bases and J dropped 6 bases, with 17 bases sitting between them. This chain's CDR3 is CATSRDSSGAWDGYTF. In nucleotides, the CDR3 is TGTGCCACCAGCAGAGACTCAAGTGGGGCTTGGGATGGCTACACCTTC.

The chain is built from TRBV11-2 and TRBJ1-2; TRBD1 might be the D (6 bases). V dropped 1 base and J dropped 3 bases, with 9 bases sitting between them. The CDR3 is made up of 14 amino acids. Looked up from germline, CDR1 is SGHAT and CDR2 is FQNNGV. The CDR3 DNA reads as TGTGCCAGCAGCTTAGTGGCAGGGGACTATGGCTACACCTTC. Protein sequence: CASSLVAGDYGYTF.

This clone was recorded once. The chain carries TRBV18 and TRBJ1-5; 9 bases line up with TRBD1. From germline, CDR1 is KGHSH and CDR2 LQKENI. Trimming removed 6 bases from V and 4 bases from J; junction bases left unmatched: 4. This CDR3 region has 14 residues. The chain's CDR3 is CASSLGTGNQPQHF. The CDR3 region has the DNA TGTGCCAGCTCTCTCGGGACAGGGAATCAGCCCCAGCATTTT.

The V call is TRBV5-8, the J call TRBJ2-2; 7 bases map to TRBD2. The V gene end was trimmed by 5 bases and the J gene end by 0 bases; junction bases not matched to a gene: 10. This CDR3 contains 17 residues. From germline, CDR1 is SGHTS and CDR2 YDEGEE. This chain's CDR3 is CASRNLAGRANTGELFF. The CDR3 nucleotides read TGTGCCAGCAGGAATTTAGCGGGCAGGGCGAACACCGGGGAGCTGTTTTTT.

This chain connects TRBV27 to TRBJ2-3; D is unresolved. This CDR3 is 15 amino acids long. In germline, CDR1 is MNHEY, CDR2 SMNVEV (reference sequence). The V end was cut by 8 bases, the J end by 6 bases, with 21 bases between. The CDR3 sequence: CASLDPAANEDTQYF. The CDR3 DNA sequence: TGTGCCAGCTTAGACCCCGCAGCGAATGAGGATACGCAGTATTTT.

The sample holds a few counts of this clone. The V gene is TRBV28, the J gene TRBJ1-1; maybe TRBD1 (5 bases). With 8 bases removed from V and 3 bases from J, the gap between germline ends came to 10 bases. Germline assignment: CDR1 MDHEN and CDR2 SYDVKM. The CDR3 loop spans 12 amino acids. The CDR3 sequence: CASFTGHTEAFF. CDR3 in DNA: TGTGCCAGCTTCACAGGACACACTGAAGCTTTCTTT.

V gene TRBV10-3 combines with J gene TRBJ2-3; 7 positions agree with TRBD1. The CDR3 contains 13 residues. Germline V CDR1 and CDR2: ENHRY, SYGVKD. V trimming: 7 bases; J trimming: 3 bases; junction bases outside the gene matches: 4. The CDR3 reads CAIKGARTDTQYF. For the CDR3, the DNA is TGTGCCATCAAGGGGGCTAGAACAGATACGCAGTATTTT.

The chain has TRBV9 and TRBJ2-1; perhaps TRBD2 as D (6 bases). CDR1 and CDR2 from the germline V gene are SGDLS and YYNGEE. The CDR3 covers 14 residues. Trimming took off 3 bases at V and 3 bases at J, with 10 bases between the two ends. DNA of the CDR3: TGTGCCAGCAGCGGCGGGACTCACTACAATGAGCAGTTCTTC. This sequence encodes CASSGGTHYNEQFF.

The chain has TRBV12-5 and TRBJ2-3, with unresolved D. Germline CDR1 LGHNT, CDR2 FRNRAP. This CDR3 comprises 14 residues. V lost 1 base and J 5 bases, leaving 10 bases between the germline ends. In nucleotides, the CDR3 is TGTGCTAGTGGTTTGGCTAAACCTCAAGATACGCAGTATTTT. Translating it yields CASGLAKPQDTQYF.

This clone was recorded once. The chain is built from TRBV29-1 and TRBJ2-1; D might be TRBD2 (5 bases). Per the germline V gene, CDR1 is SQVTM and CDR2 is ANQGSEA. The CDR3 spans 12 residues. V was shortened by 5 bases and J by 2 bases, with 7 bases between the two germline ends. CDR3 in amino acids: CSVSGPYNEQFF. As DNA, the CDR3 is TGCAGCGTTAGCGGACCCTACAATGAGCAGTTCTTC.